A selection of T cell receptor beta chains follows, all from one sample in a study of T cell responses to AZD1222 COVID-19 vaccine. Sequencing was performed with immunoSEQ multiplex PCR; in TCRdb, only in-frame clones are kept and a portion is missing. The sample holds around 95,000 clones, 88% seen once. This specimen consisted of peripheral blood, obtained on day 0 of AZD1222 vaccination. These receptor sequences come from an adult in good health. The CDR3 runs from the conserved cysteine through the conserved F or W. D genes are given only for firm matches. The size entry is marked missing in some rows and otherwise reads once, few, many or a size class.

d_gene	v_gene	abundance	j_gene	CDR3nt	CDR3aa
NA	TRBV5-6	NA	TRBJ1-2	TGTGCCAGCAGCTTGGGCACGGACATGAGGGGCTACACCTTC	CASSLGTDMRGYTF
NA	TRBV27	NA	TRBJ2-1	TGTGCCAGCAGTTTATTTAAGGGGGATTCTCCCAGCTCCTACAATGAGCAGTTCTTC	CASSLFKGDSPSSYNEQFF
NA	TRBV5-8	NA	TRBJ2-2	TGTGCCAGCATCAGGACAAAGGCGAACACCGGGGAGCTGTTTTTT	CASIRTKANTGELFF
NA	TRBV21-1	NA	TRBJ2-7	TGTGCCAGCAGCAAAAATCGAAGGACATCCCACGAGCAGTACTTC	CASSKNRRTSHEQYF
NA	TRBV12-3/TRBV12-4	NA	TRBJ1-2	TGTGCCAGCATGCGTGGAGAACGCTATGGCTACACCTTC	CASMRGERYGYTF
TRBD2	TRBV5-4	NA	TRBJ2-1	TGTGCCAGCAGCTCGATAGCGGGAGGGCCCCATGAGCAGTTCTTC	CASSSIAGGPHEQFF
NA	TRBV12-3/TRBV12-4	NA	TRBJ1-1	TGTGCCAGCAGTTTAAGAATGAACACTGAAGCTTTCTTT	CASSLRMNTEAFF
TRBD2	TRBV5-4	NA	TRBJ2-3	TGTGCCAGCAGCTTGGGACTAGCGGGAGATACAGATACGCAGTATTTT	CASSLGLAGDTDTQYF
TRBD1	TRBV5-1	NA	TRBJ2-1	TGCGCCAGCAGCTTGTCAGGGGGCCCTGAGCAGTTCTTC	CASSLSGGPEQFF
NA	TRBV3-1/TRBV3-2	NA	TRBJ1-6	TGTGCCAGCAGCCTCTTCCCGACTGATATATTTAATTCACCCCTCCACTTT	CASSLFPTDIFNSPLHF
TRBD2	TRBV6-5	once	TRBJ2-7	TGTGCCAGCGGTCCAAGGGGGGGGACTAGAACATTC	CASGPRGGTRTF
NA	TRBV7-9	NA	TRBJ2-2	TGTGCCAGCAGCTTAGCGGGGGGACAGCACGGGGAGCTGTTTTTT	CASSLAGGQHGELFF
TRBD1	TRBV2	NA	TRBJ2-7	TGTGCCAGCAGTCCGATTACAGGGGGAGAGCAGTACTTC	CASSPITGGEQYF
TRBD2	TRBV5-1	NA	TRBJ2-3	TGCGCCAGCAGCATGGCGGGAGGGGTGACAGATACGCAGTATTTT	CASSMAGGVTDTQYF
NA	TRBV25-1	NA	TRBJ2-3	TGTGCCAGCAGTGAACCCCCTACAGATACGCAGTATTTT	CASSEPPTDTQYF
TRBD1	TRBV28	NA	TRBJ2-7	TGTGCCAGCAGGACAGGGGGCTTTTACGAGCAGTACTTC	CASRTGGFYEQYF
NA	TRBV12-3/TRBV12-4	NA	TRBJ2-5	TGTGCCAGCAGTTTAGCCCTGGTAGAGACCCAGTACTTC	CASSLALVETQYF
TRBD2	TRBV7-2	NA	TRBJ2-5	TGTGCCAGCACCTTTAGCGGGAGATATCCTCAGACCCAGTACTTC	CASTFSGRYPQTQYF
NA	TRBV4-1	once	TRBJ2-1	TGCGCCAGCAGCCAAGGAGTAGGACGGGTCAGATCCTACAATGAGCAGTTCTTC	CASSQGVGRVRSYNEQFF
TRBD1	TRBV3-1/TRBV3-2	NA	TRBJ1-1	TGTGCCAGCAGCCATCGGGACAGACTGAACACTGAAGCTTTCTTT	CASSHRDRLNTEAFF
NA	TRBV28	NA	TRBJ2-6	TGTGCCAGCAGTTTATCTGAATATAGCTCTGGGGCCAACGTCCTGACTTTC	CASSLSEYSSGANVLTF
NA	TRBV10-3	NA	TRBJ2-3	TGTGCCATCGGAGCCGAACCTAGCACAGATACGCAGTATTTT	CAIGAEPSTDTQYF
NA	TRBV28	NA	TRBJ1-2	TGTGCCAGCGGGTTCGGCGTGATCTATGGCTACACCTTC	CASGFGVIYGYTF
NA	TRBV27	NA	TRBJ1-6	TGTGCCAGCAGTTTATCAGGGGCCATTTCACCCCTCCACTTT	CASSLSGAISPLHF
NA	TRBV29-1	NA	TRBJ1-1	TGCAGCGGACAGACGGGTGAAGCTTTCTTT	CSGQTGEAFF
NA	TRBV18	once	TRBJ2-2	TGTGCCAGCTCACCAGTCTTTGAGGGGAACACCGGGGAGCTGTTTTTT	CASSPVFEGNTGELFF
NA	TRBV5-1	NA	TRBJ2-7	TGCGCCAGCAGCTTGGAACGGGGCTCCTACGAGCAGTACTTC	CASSLERGSYEQYF
NA	TRBV19	NA	TRBJ2-5	TGTGCCAGTGGGGCGGGGCCTGAGACCCAGTACTTC	CASGAGPETQYF
NA	TRBV5-4	NA	TRBJ2-1	TGTGCCAGCAGCTTGCTGTCTTATGAGCAGTTCTTC	CASSLLSYEQFF
NA	TRBV9	NA	TRBJ2-2	TGTGCCAGCAGCCGACGGATGGGGGAGCTGTTTTTT	CASSRRMGELFF
NA	TRBV24-1	once	TRBJ1-5	TGTGCCACCAGTGATAAAGACAGAGTAGGGCAGCCCCAGCATTTT	CATSDKDRVGQPQHF
NA	TRBV6-5	NA	TRBJ2-7	TGTGCCAGCAGTACCTTTTCAGCCTACGAGCAGTACTTC	CASSTFSAYEQYF
NA	TRBV27	NA	TRBJ1-6	TGTGCCAGCAGCCCCAGACACGGTTTAGATTCACCCCTCCACTTT	CASSPRHGLDSPLHF
NA	TRBV6-2/TRBV6-3	NA	TRBJ1-1	TGTGCCAGCAGTTACTTTGGTGCTGAAGCTTTCTTT	CASSYFGAEAFF
NA	TRBV28	NA	TRBJ2-7	TGTGCCAGCAGTTTGGGGCAGGGTGGGTACGAGCAGTACTTC	CASSLGQGGYEQYF
NA	TRBV6-5	NA	TRBJ2-3	TGTGCCAGCAGTTACGGGGCCCCAGATACGCAGTATTTT	CASSYGAPDTQYF